The present T cell receptor beta chain was sequenced within a study of blood T cell repertoires in COVID-19. Study information: T cells, B-cell-depleted T cells, or PBMCs provided the cDNA or gDNA that served as material.

As processed by the authors: Using reference gene primer amplification, nucleated cell counts were estimated. Clones were read by immunoSEQ multiplex PCR, and TCRdb kept only the in-frame ones, dropping some. V and J calls plus clone size are reproduced from that table; the DNA served to infer D and trimming. Among roughly 150,000 clones listed, 82% were seen once. This clone has more than one count but fewer than ten. J gave up 3 bases and V 6 bases, and 9 bases lay outside the gene matches. Germline CDR1 reads SNHLY; CDR2 reads FYNNEI. The CDR3 is 15 amino acids. The sample consisted of peripheral blood. This sequence originates from a woman at least 80 years old with active or convalescent COVID-19. The gene calls are TRBV2 and TRBJ1-2; 8 nucleotides match TRBD1. The DNA for the CDR3 is TGTGCCAGCAGAGAGACAGGGGCTAGAGACTATGGCTACACCTTC. The encoded protein is CASRETGARDYGYTF. The full variable domain, in which reference TRBV2 and TRBJ1-2 provide the parts outside the CDR3, is EPEVTQTPSHQVTQMGQEVILRCVPISNHLYFYWYRQILGQKVEFLVSFYNNEISEKSEIFDDQFSVERPDGSNFTLKIRSTKLEDSAMYFCASRETGARDYGYTFGSGTRLTVV.